This is a list of T cell receptor beta chains from one sample in a study of cytomegalovirus exposure and HLA in healthy donors. Produced via immunoSEQ multiplex PCR; TCRdb's table is partial and in-frame only. The sample comprises 250,000 to 400,000 clones, around 90% of which are singletons, and around 0.96% rests with the top ten. The sample taken for sequencing was PBMCs. These receptors were collected from a man younger than 40 in good health and CMV-seronegative. CDR3s include the opening cysteine and the closing phenylalanine or tryptophan. A D gene is named only where the DNA matches it firmly. Expanded clones are given a class, and other clones once, few, many or no size at all.

once	NA	TRBV6-1	TRBJ1-2	CASSEGLIKTNYGYTF	TGTGCCAGCAGTGAGGGGCTGATTAAAACTAACTATGGCTACACCTTC
NA	NA	TRBV10-3	TRBJ1-4	CAISDSGGSSEKLFF	TGTGCCATCAGTGACTCCGGGGGGAGTAGTGAGAAACTGTTTTTT
NA	NA	TRBV5-1	TRBJ2-5	CASSLASGIQETQYF	TGCGCCAGCAGCTTGGCCTCAGGCATCCAAGAGACCCAGTACTTC
NA	NA	TRBV11-3	TRBJ2-1	CASSLGRGHSYNEQFF	TGTGCCAGCAGCTTAGGGCGGGGGCACTCCTACAATGAGCAGTTCTTC
once	TRBD1	TRBV6-5	TRBJ1-1	CASSYVTGGNTEAFF	TGTGCCAGCAGTTACGTTACAGGGGGGAACACTGAAGCTTTCTTT
NA	TRBD1	TRBV10-3	TRBJ2-7	CAISPGTAYEQYF	TGTGCCATCAGTCCCGGGACAGCCTACGAGCAGTACTTC
few	NA	TRBV5-1	TRBJ1-6	CASSPGSYNSPLHF	TGCGCCAGCAGCCCCGGCTCCTATAATTCACCCCTCCACTTT
NA	NA	TRBV9	TRBJ1-2	CASYSTGIYGYTF	TGTGCCAGCTACTCGACAGGAATCTATGGCTACACCTTC
NA	TRBD1	TRBV13	TRBJ2-5	CASSPRQGKETQYF	TGTGCCAGCAGTCCGCGACAGGGGAAAGAGACCCAGTACTTC
NA	NA	TRBV4-3	TRBJ1-6	CASSHLGGGYNSPLHF	TGCGCCAGCAGCCATCTTGGGGGAGGGTATAATTCACCCCTCCACTTT
once	TRBD1	TRBV6-5	TRBJ2-7	CASRPGTGGYEQYF	TGTGCCAGCAGGCCCGGGACAGGAGGTTACGAGCAGTACTTC
NA	TRBD1	TRBV6-5	TRBJ1-2	CASSTPGQGIHGYTF	TGTGCCAGCAGTACCCCCGGACAGGGGATCCATGGCTACACCTTC
NA	NA	TRBV10-2	TRBJ2-7	CASIGLNYEQYF	TGCGCCAGCATTGGGCTAAACTACGAGCAGTACTTC
once	NA	TRBV6-5	TRBJ1-6	CASSYEVNSPLHF	TGTGCCAGCAGTTACGAGGTGAATTCACCCCTCCACTTT
once	TRBD2	TRBV5-1	TRBJ2-1	CASSGGQVWEQFF	TGCGCCAGTAGCGGGGGCCAGGTATGGGAGCAGTTCTTC
few	TRBD1	TRBV6-1	TRBJ1-5	CASRDREDRQPQHF	TGTGCCAGCAGGGACAGGGAGGATCGTCAGCCCCAGCATTTT
NA	TRBD2	TRBV5-4	TRBJ2-1	CASSLGLAAHEQFF	TGTGCCAGCAGCCTAGGACTAGCTGCCCATGAGCAGTTCTTC
NA	NA	TRBV5-1	TRBJ2-3	CASSLEGTSGLRTDTQYF	TGCGCCAGCAGCTTGGAAGGAACCTCGGGACTCCGCACAGATACGCAGTATTTT
NA	TRBD2	TRBV11-2	TRBJ2-7	CASSPSMGGDEQYF	TGTGCCAGCAGCCCCTCAATGGGGGGGGACGAGCAGTACTTC
NA	TRBD2	TRBV4-1	TRBJ2-7	CASSQDIDSGVKRSYEQYF	TGCGCCAGCAGCCAAGATATAGATAGCGGGGTAAAACGATCCTACGAGCAGTACTTC
NA	TRBD1	TRBV6-5	TRBJ1-1	CASSYSGQGRTEAFF	TGTGCCAGCAGTTACTCCGGACAGGGCCGCACTGAAGCTTTCTTT
NA	TRBD1	TRBV5-1	TRBJ2-2	CASYSGTGGTGELFF	TGCGCCAGCTATTCCGGGACAGGGGGCACCGGGGAGCTGTTTTTT
NA	TRBD2	TRBV6-4	TRBJ2-7	CASQTSGGAYEQYF	TGTGCCAGCCAGACTAGCGGGGGGGCCTACGAGCAGTACTTC